Below, 20 T cell receptor beta chains from the same sample are listed, as sequenced in a study of shared clonotypes between healthy human individuals. Only in-frame clones appear in the TCRdb table, and some are missing; sequencing was by immunoSEQ multiplex PCR. The top ten clones hold about 0.25% of a sample with 800,000 to 950,000 clones, approximately 96% of them seen once. CD8 cells classed as naive were CD45RO-negative and positively selected for CCR7, excluding terminally differentiated effector memory CD45RA+ cells. The specimen was naive CD8+ T cells sorted from blood. All receptors come from a man aged 25 to 40 in good health.

The genes are TRBV2 and TRBJ2-3; a possible D gene is TRBD2 (6 bases). The V gene lost 2 bases and the J gene lost 2 bases, with 14 bases spanning the gap. This CDR3 has 16 amino acids. Germline V gives CDR1 SNHLY, CDR2 FYNNEI. In nucleotides, the CDR3 is TGTGCCAGCAGTGAACTGAGGCGGGGCCCCACAGATACGCAGTATTTT. This translates into CASSELRRGPTDTQYF.

The chain recombines TRBV6-5 with TRBJ1-2; maybe TRBD1 (5 bases). Trimming removed 2 bases at V and 4 bases at J, with 11 bases between. The CDR3 is made up of 14 amino acids. Per the germline V gene, CDR1 is MNHEY and CDR2 is SVGAGI. Written as DNA, the CDR3 is TGTGCCAGCAGTTACAGGGGCCAGCCCTATGGCTACACCTTC. Encoded protein: CASSYRGQPYGYTF.

This clone was counted a single time. The rearrangement links TRBV4-1 to TRBJ1-2, with a weak D call TRBD1 (5 bases). This CDR3 region has 16 residues. The V gene's germline CDR1 is MGHRA and CDR2 YSYEKL. Trimming left V 4 bases short and J 4 bases short, with 19 bases between. As DNA, the CDR3 is TGCGCCAGCAGCCCCGGGGCGGGGAGTATAAGCTATGGCTACACCTTC. The encoded protein is CASSPGAGSISYGYTF.

This chain connects TRBV7-8 to TRBJ2-3; no reliable D call. Trimming removed 4 bases at V and 1 base at J, with 6 bases between. The CDR3 runs 13 residues. The germline V gene encodes CDR1 SGHVS and CDR2 FQNEAQ. The CDR3 reads CASSSFRTDTQYF. CDR3 nucleotides: TGTGCCAGCAGCTCATTTCGCACAGATACGCAGTATTTT.

The chain couples TRBV6-5 to TRBJ2-7; D possibly uses TRBD1 or TRBD2 (5 bases each). The germline CDR1 and CDR2 sequences are MNHEY and SVGAGI. V lost 4 bases to trimming and J lost 0 bases, with 16 bases between them. This CDR3 has 16 amino acids. This CDR3 reads CASSLGRTRSSYEQYF. CDR3 coding DNA: TGTGCCAGCAGTTTGGGACGGACGAGGAGCTCCTACGAGCAGTACTTC.

The chain links TRBV27 to TRBJ2-3; tentatively, D is TRBD2 (7 bases). CDR1 and CDR2 (germline): MNHEY, SMNVEV (reference sequence). CDR3 length: 14 amino acids. The V and J ends lost 8 bases and 6 bases respectively, with 18 bases between them. CDR3 sequence: CASARGGARDTQYF. In DNA form, the CDR3 reads TGTGCCAGCGCCCGAGGGGGGGCGCGGGATACGCAGTATTTT.

J is TRBJ1-1 and V is TRBV7-8; TRBD1 is a possible D gene (5 bases). CDR3 length: 18 residues. V was shortened by 2 bases and J by 0 bases, with 19 bases between the two germline ends. The V gene's germline CDR1 is SGHVS and CDR2 FQNEAQ. CDR3 sequence reads: CASSLIRVGYTMNTEAFF. The CDR3 nucleotides are TGTGCCAGCAGCTTAATCAGGGTAGGGTATACCATGAACACTGAAGCTTTCTTT.

CDR3 sequence (DNA): TGTGCCAGCAGCCCGGGGAAACTATACACAGATACGCAGTATTTT. It is translated as CASSPGKLYTDTQYF. V gene TRBV28 combines with J gene TRBJ2-3, with a tentative D call TRBD2 (5 bases). Trimming shortened V by 6 bases and J by 2 bases, and 15 bases separated the two germline ends. The CDR3 consists of 15 residues. Germline V lookup: CDR1 MDHEN, CDR2 SYDVKM.

The genes are TRBV6-5 and TRBJ2-2; D remains unclear. Germline loops: CDR1 MNHEY, CDR2 SVGAGI. The V gene lost 2 bases and the J gene lost 7 bases, with 5 bases spanning the gap. The CDR3 covers 12 residues. The CDR3 sequence: CASSYRGGELFF. As DNA, the CDR3 is TGTGCCAGCAGTTACCGAGGCGGGGAGCTGTTTTTT.

The V and J genes are TRBV4-2 and TRBJ1-1, with D possibly TRBD1 on 6 matching bases. V was trimmed by 3 bases and J by 5 bases, leaving 16 bases between them. The CDR3 extends over 15 amino acids. Germline loops: CDR1 LGHNA, CDR2 YNFKEQ. CDR3 nucleotides: TGTGCCAGCAGCCAGGATACAGGGTGGGGGACTGAAGCTTTCTTT. This encodes CASSQDTGWGTEAFF.

This chain uses TRBV19 with TRBJ2-2, with D unclear. The germline gives CDR1 LNHDA, CDR2 SQIVND (reference sequence). This CDR3 is built from 12 residues. V shed 8 bases and J shed 6 bases, with 10 bases lying between them. This CDR3 is CASGVTAGELFF. The CDR3 DNA follows: TGTGCCAGTGGGGTGACGGCCGGGGAGCTGTTTTTT.

CDR3 amino acids: CASSPSTGREPQHF. In DNA, the CDR3 is TGTGCCAGCAGTCCTTCGACAGGGCGCGAGCCCCAGCATTTT. This chain uses TRBV7-9 with TRBJ1-5; 7 nucleotides align to TRBD1. Germline assignment: CDR1 SEHNR and CDR2 FQNEAQ (reference sequence). This CDR3 comprises 14 residues. Trimming cost V 6 bases and J 8 bases; bases outside gene matches: 10.

The gene calls are TRBV6-4 and TRBJ2-2; D uncertain. V shed 1 base and J shed 6 bases, with 9 bases lying between them. Germline assignment: CDR1 MRHNA and CDR2 SNTAGT. CDR3 size: 14 residues. The CDR3 loop is CASSDYFGAGELFF. CDR3 in DNA: TGTGCCAGCAGTGACTATTTTGGCGCCGGGGAGCTGTTTTTT.

This chain connects TRBV10-3 to TRBJ2-3; D might be TRBD2 (5 bases). The germline V gene has CDR1 ENHRY and CDR2 SYGVKD. Trimming pared 7 bases from V and 9 bases from J, leaving 17 bases between. CDR3 size: 13 residues. The DNA for the CDR3 is TGTGCCATCAACTCAGGTCAGCGAGGGACGCAGTATTTT. Its protein product is CAINSGQRGTQYF.

The J gene is TRBJ1-5, the V gene TRBV2; no clear D. Germline lookup yields CDR1 SNHLY and CDR2 FYNNEI. This CDR3 region has 16 residues. The V gene lost 6 bases and the J gene lost 3 bases, with 18 bases spanning the gap. CDR3 loop: CASSETSDGNNQPQHF. The CDR3 DNA reads as TGTGCCAGCAGCGAAACCTCCGACGGAAACAATCAGCCCCAGCATTTT.

This chain connects TRBV5-4 to TRBJ1-3; possible D gene TRBD1, 5 bases. The V and J ends lost 2 bases and 3 bases respectively, with 9 bases between them. This CDR3 is 14 amino acids long. Germline-derived CDR1 and CDR2 are SGHNT and YYREEE (reference sequence). CDR3 residues: CASSFAGGGNTIYF. CDR3 bases: TGTGCCAGCAGCTTCGCGGGGGGTGGAAACACCATATATTTT.

The rearrangement links TRBV7-9 to TRBJ1-3; 7 bases fit TRBD1. Looked up from germline, CDR1 is SEHNR and CDR2 is FQNEAQ (reference sequence). V dropped 6 bases and J dropped 5; count of bases not matched to a gene: 4. The CDR3 runs 13 residues. The CDR3 sequence is CASSSDRRNTIYF. For the CDR3, the DNA is TGTGCCAGCAGTTCGGACAGGAGAAACACCATATATTTT.

The J gene is TRBJ2-7, the V gene TRBV4-1; 7 bases align to TRBD1. Germline V gene sequence: CDR1 MGHRA, CDR2 YSYEKL. The CDR3 totals 15 residues. With V trimmed by 3 bases and J by 2 bases, 7 bases remained unmatched. The CDR3 is CASSHSEGATYEQYF. DNA of the CDR3: TGCGCCAGCAGCCATTCCGAGGGGGCCACCTACGAGCAGTACTTC.

In its sample, this clone was seen once. This chain links TRBV5-3 with TRBJ1-2; TRBD1 might be the D (6 bases). TRBV5-3 is annotated as an ORF whose role is uncertain. Deletions cut 4 bases from V and 4 bases from J, with 14 bases between. CDR3 length: 14 amino acids. The CDR3 here is CARSEPTGSYGYTF. CDR3 DNA: TGTGCCAGAAGCGAACCAACAGGGAGCTATGGCTACACCTTC.

The chain has TRBV19 and TRBJ2-7; D gene ambiguous. The CDR3 contains 13 residues. CDR1 is LNHDA and CDR2 is SQIVND in the germline V gene (reference sequence). V lost 4 bases and J 3 bases, leaving 10 bases between the germline ends. DNA for the CDR3: TGTGCCAGTAGTAGCGGAAGATACTACGAGCAGTACTTC. It encodes CASSSGRYYEQYF.